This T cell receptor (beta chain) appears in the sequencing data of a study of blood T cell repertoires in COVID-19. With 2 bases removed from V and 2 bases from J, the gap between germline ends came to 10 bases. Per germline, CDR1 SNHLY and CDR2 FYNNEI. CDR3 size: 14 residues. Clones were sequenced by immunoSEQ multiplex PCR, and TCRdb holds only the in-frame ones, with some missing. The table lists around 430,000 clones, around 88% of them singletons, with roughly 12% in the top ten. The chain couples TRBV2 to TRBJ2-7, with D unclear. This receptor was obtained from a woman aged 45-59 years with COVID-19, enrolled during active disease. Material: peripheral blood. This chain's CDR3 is CASSESLRAYEQYF. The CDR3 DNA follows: TGTGCCAGCAGTGAAAGTCTACGCGCCTACGAGCAGTACTTC.